This T cell receptor beta chain was identified in a study of Graves' ophthalmopathy and Graves' hyperthyroidism. General study results and limits: A 13-signature model separated ophthalmopathy from stable hyperthyroidism, reaching about 91% sensitivity and 81.08% specificity cross-validated.

This clonotype has a handful of counts. The antigen is not known. Trimming pared 1 base from V and 6 bases from J, leaving 15 bases between. The CDR3 is made up of 15 amino acids. Germline loops: CDR1 LGHDT, CDR2 YNNKEL (reference sequence). Investigators amplified TCR beta CDR3 regions from RNA transcripts. After a first-round RT-PCR with HTBI primers, a second-round multiplex PCR was run. TCRdb itself ran the multiplex PCR reads through MiXCR, one entry per CDR3 protein. The data show roughly 480,000 distinct CDR3 sequences, 14% seen once. This TCR was recovered from a woman in her thirties with Graves' ophthalmopathy. This chain joins TRBV3-1 and TRBJ1-1; D not certain. The sample consisted of blood. This CDR3 reads CASSQGFRVGPEAFF. CDR3 in DNA: TGTGCCAGCAGCCAAGGATTTCGGGTTGGACCTGAAGCTTTCTTT.